Each of the 25 T cell receptor beta chains below was sequenced from the same sample in a study of blood T cell repertoires in COVID-19. TCRdb's copy holds only in-frame clones and misses some; the assay was immunoSEQ multiplex PCR. Among fewer than 400,000 clones listed, 85% to 90% were seen once. The sequenced material came from PBMCs or T cells enriched from blood (not recorded which). The receptors here all came from a woman in her twenties or thirties who had recovered from COVID-19.

Comment on this clone: Other DNA sequences in the same sample also yield this CDR3. The chain employs TRBV4-1 and TRBJ2-1, with D perhaps matching TRBD1 (6 bases). CDR3 length: 15 residues. CDR1 and CDR2 from the germline V gene are MGHRA and YSYEKL. Trimming pared 1 base from V and 1 base from J, leaving 8 bases between. CDR3 DNA sequence: TGCGCCAGCAGCCAAGCCGGGACATCCTACAATGAGCAGTTCTTC. Translated: CASSQAGTSYNEQFF.

V is TRBV7-3 and J is TRBJ1-2; TRBD1 aligns across 7 bases. The CDR3 has 13 residues. Germline assignment: CDR1 SGHTA and CDR2 FQGTGA. J lost 2 bases, V lost 4 bases, and 1 base had no gene match. The CDR3 loop is CASSWGQNYGYTF. The DNA for the CDR3 is TGTGCCAGCAGCTGGGGACAGAACTATGGCTACACCTTC.

The chain employs TRBV21-1 and TRBJ1-1. TRBV21-1 corresponds to a pseudogene. The CDR3 contains 12 residues. CDR3 DNA sequence: TGTGCCAGCAGCAAAACGGTCACTGAAGCTTTCTTT. This gives the protein CASSKTVTEAFF.

The CDR3, as DNA: TGTGCCAGCAGCCAACTCCGGACTAGCGGGACCCCAGATACGCAGTATTTT. It yields the protein CASSQLRTSGTPDTQYF. The gene calls are TRBV3-1 (or the pseudogene TRBV3-2) and TRBJ2-3, with 12 bases aligning to TRBD2. The CDR3 covers 17 residues. V was clipped by 2 bases and J by 4 bases; unmatched bases: 7. Germline V gene lookup returns CDR1 LGHDT and CDR2 YNNKEL (reference sequence).

The chain couples TRBV18 to TRBJ2-5; tentative D call: TRBD1 (6 bases). The V end lost 3 bases, the J end lost 2 bases, and 16 bases lay between the germline ends. The germline CDR1 and CDR2 sequences are KGHSH and LQKENI. The CDR3 sequence is 16 residues long. CDR3 in amino acids: CASSPPGAGKQETQYF. CDR3 in DNA: TGTGCCAGCTCACCCCCAGGGGCAGGAAAACAAGAGACCCAGTACTTC.

The chain couples TRBV18 to TRBJ1-2; D is unclear. This CDR3 contains 14 residues. CDR1 and CDR2 from the germline V gene are KGHSH and LQKENI. Trimming removed 3 bases at V and 2 bases at J, with 10 bases between. As DNA, the CDR3 is TGTGCCAGCTCACCTTCGACATTAAACTATGGCTACACCTTC. Its translation: CASSPSTLNYGYTF.

J is TRBJ2-5 and V is TRBV6-5, with 14 bases that match TRBD2. With V trimmed by 2 bases and J by 5 bases, 4 bases remained unmatched. The CDR3 has 16 amino acids. The germline V gene has CDR1 MNHEY and CDR2 SVGAGI. The CDR3 protein is CASSYGTSGSLETQYF. In nucleotides, the CDR3 is TGTGCCAGCAGTTACGGGACTAGCGGGAGTCTGGAGACCCAGTACTTC.

V gene TRBV28 combines with J gene TRBJ1-5; tentatively, D is TRBD1 (6 bases). Germline V lookup: CDR1 MDHEN, CDR2 SYDVKM. The CDR3 totals 13 residues. Between the trimmed V and J ends, which lost 3 bases and 6 bases, there was a span of 9 bases. CDR3 DNA: TGTGCCAGCAGTTTTAGGGGGAGTCAGCCCCAGCATTTT. It yields the protein CASSFRGSQPQHF.

The V call is TRBV4-2, the J call TRBJ2-1, with TRBD2 matching 11 bases. The CDR3 covers 19 residues. CDR1 is LGHNA, CDR2 YNFKEQ, per germline. J gave up 5 bases and V 0 bases, and 12 bases lay outside the gene matches. The CDR3 spells CASSQDSSSGGAFDNEQFF. The DNA for the CDR3 is TGTGCCAGCAGCCAAGATAGTAGTAGCGGGGGGGCCTTCGACAATGAGCAGTTCTTC.

This chain links TRBV7-2 with TRBJ2-7; tentatively, D is TRBD2 (6 bases). CDR1 is SGHTA, CDR2 FQGNSA, per germline. V lost 3 bases to trimming and J lost 4 bases, with 25 bases between them. The CDR3 is 18 residues long. CDR3 bases: TGTGCCAGCAGCTTCCCTAAATTACGGGACGTGGGGGGATACGAGCAGTACTTC. Translating it yields CASSFPKLRDVGGYEQYF. Filled out from reference TRBV7-2 and TRBJ2-7, the complete variable domain reads GAGVSQSPSNKVTEKGKDVELRCDPISGHTALYWYRQSLGQGLEFLIYFQGNSAPDKSGLPSDRFSAERTGGSVSTLTIQRTQQEDSAVYLCASSFPKLRDVGGYEQYFGPGTRLTVT.

CDR3 coding DNA: TGTGCCAGCAGCTTGGAGACAGGGCGGGATACGCAGTATTTT. Residues: CASSLETGRDTQYF. V is TRBV5-4 and J is TRBJ2-3; 7 bases align to TRBD1. The CDR3 sequence is 14 residues long. Trimming removed 0 bases from V and 6 bases from J; junction bases left unmatched: 4. CDR1 is SGHNT, CDR2 YYREEE, per germline (reference sequence).

The V and J genes are TRBV7-6 and TRBJ1-1, with TRBD1 as a possible D gene (5 bases). Per germline, CDR1 SGHVS and CDR2 FNYEAQ. CDR3 length: 15 amino acids. V dropped 5 bases and J dropped 2 bases, with 15 bases sitting between them. The CDR3 loop is CASSPLGRQNTEAFF. The CDR3 coding sequence is TGTGCCAGCAGCCCTCTGGGGCGGCAAAACACTGAAGCTTTCTTT. The full variable domain, with the rest looked up from reference TRBV7-6 and TRBJ1-1, is GAGVSQSPRYKVTKRGQDVALRCDPISGHVSLYWYRQALGQGPEFLTYFNYEAQQDKSGLPNDRFSAERPEGSISTLTIQRTEQRDSAMYRCASSPLGRQNTEAFFGQGTRLTVV.

The V and J genes are TRBV10-3 and TRBJ1-2; D is possibly TRBD1 (6 bases). Germline CDR1 ENHRY, CDR2 SYGVKD. Trimming removed 8 bases from V and 8 bases from J, with 12 bases in between. This CDR3 has 11 residues. The CDR3 DNA reads as TGTGCCATCCCCGGGGGGGGCGGCTACACCTTC. Its protein is CAIPGGGGYTF.

The rearrangement links TRBV28 to TRBJ2-1; 8 bases fit TRBD2. The CDR3 sequence is 16 residues long. V shed 5 bases and J 8 bases; nucleotides not matched to a gene: 14. Per germline, CDR1 MDHEN and CDR2 SYDVKM. The CDR3: CASSVDKAKTSDEQFF. CDR3 sequence (DNA): TGTGCCAGCAGTGTTGACAAAGCCAAGACTAGCGATGAGCAGTTCTTC.

The rearrangement links TRBV7-3 to TRBJ2-5, with D uncertain. The CDR3 extends over 13 amino acids. Germline CDR1 is SGHTA and CDR2 is FQGTGA. V was clipped by 1 base and J by 4 bases, with 7 bases between them. CDR3 amino acids: CASSLNPGETQYF. CDR3 sequence (DNA): TGTGCCAGCAGCTTAAATCCCGGAGAGACCCAGTACTTC.

This clone was counted once. The chain uses TRBV5-1 and TRBJ1-3, with D perhaps TRBD1 (6 bases). This CDR3 comprises 15 residues. The V end was cut by 5 bases, the J end by 4 bases, with 16 bases between. Germline V gene data show CDR1 as SGHRS and CDR2 as YFSETQ. In nucleotides, the CDR3 is TGCGCCAGCAGGCCGACCGGGACACCCGGAAACACCATATATTTT. It specifies CASRPTGTPGNTIYF.

About this clone itself: The same CDR3 also results from other DNA sequences found in this sample. The rearrangement joins TRBV12-5 to TRBJ1-1, with a weak D call TRBD1 (5 bases). This CDR3 spans 14 amino acids. From germline, CDR1 is LGHNT and CDR2 FRNRAP. V was trimmed by 3 bases and J by 0 bases, leaving 8 bases between them. The CDR3 sequence is CASGLGQMNTEAFF. The CDR3, as DNA: TGTGCTAGTGGTTTAGGACAAATGAACACTGAAGCTTTCTTT.

The rearrangement joins TRBV18 to TRBJ2-5; 11 positions agree with TRBD2. Germline CDR1 reads KGHSH; CDR2 reads LQKENI. This CDR3 region has 19 residues. V gave up 3 bases and J gave up 1 base; unmatched junction bases: 13. The CDR3 sequence: CASSPIPFGTSGGQETQYF. CDR3 nucleotide sequence: TGTGCCAGCTCACCGATTCCATTCGGGACTAGCGGCGGCCAAGAGACCCAGTACTTC.

The chain has TRBV7-2 and TRBJ1-3; D call uncertain. The CDR3 has 13 residues. V was clipped by 5 bases and J by 3 bases, with 8 bases between them. Germline CDR1 is SGHTA and CDR2 is FQGNSA. The CDR3 bases are TGTGCCAGCAGCCCACATATTGGAAACACCATATATTTT. It is translated as CASSPHIGNTIYF.

This sequence joins TRBV4-1 and TRBJ2-7; 7 bases fit TRBD2. The CDR3 spans 13 residues. Germline CDR1 MGHRA, CDR2 YSYEKL. The trim removed 3 bases at V and 3 bases at J, leaving 2 bases unmatched. CDR3 bases: TGCGCCAGCAGCCAGGGACTAAACTACGAGCAGTACTTC. Its protein is CASSQGLNYEQYF.

The chain carries TRBV7-9 and TRBJ2-7; possible D gene TRBD1, 5 bases. CDR1 SEHNR and CDR2 FQNEAQ come from the germline V gene (reference sequence). CDR3 length: 16 residues. V dropped 2 bases and J dropped 5 bases, with 19 bases sitting between them. The chain's CDR3 is CASSLTWGLKANEQYF. CDR3 in DNA: TGTGCCAGCAGCTTAACTTGGGGCTTAAAGGCCAACGAGCAGTACTTC.

This clone is a singleton in its sample. The chain is built from TRBV4-1 and TRBJ1-6; D unresolved. Germline lookup yields CDR1 MGHRA and CDR2 YSYEKL. The V end lost 8 bases, the J end lost 10 bases, and 18 bases lay between the germline ends. The CDR3 covers 14 residues. CDR3 protein: CASATRSVGSPLHF. The DNA of the CDR3 is TGCGCCAGCGCCACTAGATCTGTGGGATCACCCCTCCACTTT.

V and J are TRBV7-9 and TRBJ1-1, with 8 bases aligning to TRBD1. This CDR3 comprises 15 residues. After removal of 3 bases from V and 8 bases from J, the junction contained 11 bases not matched to a gene. Germline CDR1 and CDR2: SEHNR and FQNEAQ (reference sequence). The CDR3 DNA follows: TGTGCCAGCAGCTTGGTTAACAGGGGGGGATTAGAAGCTTTCTTT. The encoded protein is CASSLVNRGGLEAFF.

V and J are TRBV7-9 and TRBJ1-2, with 7 bases matching TRBD1. Germline lookup yields CDR1 SEHNR and CDR2 FQNEAQ (reference sequence). The CDR3 spans 14 residues. V dropped 5 bases and J dropped 5; count of bases not matched to a gene: 8. CDR3 sequence (DNA): TGTGCCAGCAGCGAAACAGGGGTTCAATATGGCTACACCTTC. Its translation: CASSETGVQYGYTF.

J is TRBJ2-5 and V is TRBV7-9; 9 nucleotides line up with TRBD2. The germline V gene has CDR1 SEHNR and CDR2 FQNEAQ (reference sequence). CDR3 length equals 17 residues. Losses at the gene ends were 1 base for V and 0 bases for J; bases not matched to a gene: 6. The CDR3 here is CASSLGASGENQETQYF. CDR3 nucleotide sequence: TGTGCCAGCAGCTTAGGGGCTAGCGGGGAGAACCAAGAGACCCAGTACTTC.